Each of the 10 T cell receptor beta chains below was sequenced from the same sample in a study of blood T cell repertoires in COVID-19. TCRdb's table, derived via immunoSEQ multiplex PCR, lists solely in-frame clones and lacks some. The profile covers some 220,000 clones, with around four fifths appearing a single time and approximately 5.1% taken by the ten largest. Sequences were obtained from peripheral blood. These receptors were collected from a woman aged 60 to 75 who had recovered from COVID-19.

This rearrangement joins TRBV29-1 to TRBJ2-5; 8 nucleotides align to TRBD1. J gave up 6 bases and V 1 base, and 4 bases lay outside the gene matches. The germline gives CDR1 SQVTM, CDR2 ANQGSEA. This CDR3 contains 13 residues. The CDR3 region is CSVEGAGGQTQYF. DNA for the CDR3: TGCAGCGTTGAAGGGGCAGGGGGCCAGACCCAGTACTTC.

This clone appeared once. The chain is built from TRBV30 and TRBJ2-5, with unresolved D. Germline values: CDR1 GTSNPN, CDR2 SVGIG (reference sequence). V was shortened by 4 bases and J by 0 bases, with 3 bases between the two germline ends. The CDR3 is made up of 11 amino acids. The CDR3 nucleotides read TGTGCCTGGACTAACCAAGAGACCCAGTACTTC. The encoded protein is CAWTNQETQYF.

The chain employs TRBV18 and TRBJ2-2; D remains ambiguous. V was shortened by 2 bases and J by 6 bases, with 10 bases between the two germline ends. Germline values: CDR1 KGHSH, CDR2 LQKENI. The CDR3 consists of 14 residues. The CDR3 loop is CASSPAQKPGELFF. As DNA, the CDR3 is TGTGCCAGCTCACCAGCCCAGAAACCCGGGGAGCTGTTTTTT.

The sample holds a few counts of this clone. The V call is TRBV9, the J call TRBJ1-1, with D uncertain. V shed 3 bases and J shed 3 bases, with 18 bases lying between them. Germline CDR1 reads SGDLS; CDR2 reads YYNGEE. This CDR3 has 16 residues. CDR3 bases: TGTGCCAGCAGCGAGGGAAGAGAGGGCTGGGACACTGAAGCTTTCTTT. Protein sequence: CASSEGREGWDTEAFF.

The chain's CDR3 is CASTRDSSYEQYF. The CDR3 nucleotides are TGTGCCAGCACCAGGGACAGTTCCTACGAGCAGTACTTC. The V and J genes are TRBV6-5 and TRBJ2-7, with 7 bases identical to TRBD1. With V trimmed by 7 bases and J by 1 base, 4 bases remained unmatched. Per the germline V gene, CDR1 is MNHEY and CDR2 is SVGAGI. The CDR3 is made up of 13 amino acids.

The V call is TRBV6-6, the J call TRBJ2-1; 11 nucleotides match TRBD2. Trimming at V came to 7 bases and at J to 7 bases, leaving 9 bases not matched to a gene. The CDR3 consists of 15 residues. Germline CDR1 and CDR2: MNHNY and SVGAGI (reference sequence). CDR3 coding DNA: TGTGCCAGCACAAGGGAACTAGCGGGGGCTAATGAGCAGTTCTTC. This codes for CASTRELAGANEQFF.

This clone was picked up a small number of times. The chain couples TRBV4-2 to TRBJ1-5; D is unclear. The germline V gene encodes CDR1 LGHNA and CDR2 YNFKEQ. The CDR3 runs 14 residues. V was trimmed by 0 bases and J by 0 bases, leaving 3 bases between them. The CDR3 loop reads CASSQEHSNQPQHF. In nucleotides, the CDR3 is TGTGCCAGCAGCCAAGAACATAGCAATCAGCCCCAGCATTTT.

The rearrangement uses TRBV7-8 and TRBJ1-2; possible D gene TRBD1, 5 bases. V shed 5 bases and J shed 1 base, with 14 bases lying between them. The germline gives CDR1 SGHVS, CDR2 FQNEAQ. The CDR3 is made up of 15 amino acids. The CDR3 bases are TGTGCCAGCAGCCCAGGGCGGGGGTTTAACTATGGCTACACCTTC. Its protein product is CASSPGRGFNYGYTF.

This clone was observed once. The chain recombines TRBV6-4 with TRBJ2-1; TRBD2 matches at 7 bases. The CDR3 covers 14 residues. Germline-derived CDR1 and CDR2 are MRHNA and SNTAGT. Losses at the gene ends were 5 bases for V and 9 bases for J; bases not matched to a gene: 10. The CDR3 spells CASSRPGSGGEQFF. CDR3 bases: TGTGCCAGCAGTAGACCCGGTTCGGGGGGTGAGCAGTTCTTC.

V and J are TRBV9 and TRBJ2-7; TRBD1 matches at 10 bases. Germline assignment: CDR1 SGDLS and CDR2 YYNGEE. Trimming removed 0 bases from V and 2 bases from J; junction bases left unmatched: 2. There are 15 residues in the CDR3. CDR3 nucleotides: TGTGCCAGCAGCGTAGAGGGGACAGGGGCCTACGAGCAGTACTTC. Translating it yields CASSVEGTGAYEQYF.